The TCR beta chain under discussion was sequenced for a study of patients and donors after allogeneic stem cell transplantation. Using its own MiXCR run on the RT-PCR reads, TCRdb lists one record per CDR3 protein. Among over 400,000 distinct CDR3 sequences listed, roughly 17% were seen once. This clonotype has just a few counts. With 2 bases clipped from V and 4 bases from J, the junction kept 6 bases outside the gene matches. The germline CDR1 and CDR2 sequences are SGHTA and FQGTGA. The CDR3 covers 16 residues. Source material: blood, either unsorted or a sorted T cell fraction (not recorded which). The chain couples TRBV7-3 to TRBJ2-1, with 9 bases identical to TRBD2. This TCR came from a human donor who was either an allogeneic HSCT recipient or a stem cell or donor lymphocyte infusion donor (not recorded which). It is not recorded whose cells these are; they may come from a transplant donor. The CDR3 spells CASSLQGSGGYNEQFF. The DNA of the CDR3 is TGTGCCAGCAGCTTACAGGGTAGCGGGGGATACAATGAGCAGTTCTTC.